One sample yielded the 10 T cell receptor beta chains listed below, sequenced in a study of T-cell reconstitution after alpha-beta-depleted transplantation in children. TCRbeta library construction was performed incorporating unique molecular identifiers. TCRdb reprocessed the PCR reads with MiXCR, giving one entry per CDR3 protein. This table holds about 440,000 distinct CDR3 sequences, roughly 44% found once. Source: PBMCs, taken before TCRalphabeta/CD19-depleted stem cell transplant. The receptors shown here come from a girl aged 2 to 10 with aplastic anemia, due to receive a stem cell transplant.

V and J are TRBV7-3 and TRBJ2-2, with D perhaps assigned TRBD1 or TRBD2 (6 bases each). The CDR3 spans 15 residues. The V end was cut by 5 bases, the J end by 3 bases, with 13 bases between. In germline, CDR1 is SGHTA, CDR2 FQGTGA. CDR3 sequence reads: CASSRHREDTGELFF. In DNA form, the CDR3 reads TGTGCCAGCAGCCGTCACAGGGAGGACACCGGGGAGCTGTTTTTT. Complete variable domain (other parts from reference TRBV7-3 and TRBJ2-2): GAGVSQTPSNKVTEKGKYVELRCDPISGHTALYWYRQSLGQGPEFLIYFQGTGAADDSGLPNDRFFAVRPEGSVSTLKIQRTERGDSAVYLCASSRHREDTGELFFGEGSRLTVL.

This chain uses TRBV30 with TRBJ1-5, with unresolved D. The CDR3 sequence is 11 residues long. Germline loops: CDR1 GTSNPN, CDR2 SVGIG (reference sequence). The V and J ends lost 0 bases and 9 bases respectively, with 6 bases between them. CDR3 DNA sequence: TGTGCCTGGAGTGTATCGGGGCCCCAGCATTTT. Its protein product is CAWSVSGPQHF.

This sequence joins TRBV20-1 and TRBJ2-5; tentatively, D is TRBD2 (7 bases). CDR3 length equals 14 residues. With 4 bases removed from V and 5 bases from J, the gap between germline ends came to 17 bases. Germline assignment: CDR1 DFQATT and CDR2 SNEGSKA (reference sequence). The CDR3 here is CSANPQQGGETQYF. The CDR3 nucleotides read TGCAGTGCTAACCCCCAACAGGGAGGGGAGACCCAGTACTTC.

This rearrangement joins TRBV4-1 to TRBJ2-1; TRBD1 agrees at 7 bases. The V gene's germline CDR1 is MGHRA and CDR2 YSYEKL. After removal of 1 base from V and 6 bases from J, the junction contained 3 bases not matched to a gene. This CDR3 comprises 14 residues. This chain's CDR3 is CASSQGDSPNEQFF. The CDR3 coding sequence is TGCGCCAGCAGCCAAGGGGACAGTCCCAATGAGCAGTTCTTC.

This clonotype has only a few counts. The rearrangement uses TRBV5-1 and TRBJ2-1; 12 nucleotides match TRBD2. The germline CDR1 and CDR2 sequences are SGHRS and YFSETQ. The CDR3 has 14 amino acids. With V trimmed by 4 bases and J by 8 bases, 4 bases remained unmatched. CDR3 amino acids: CASSLAGGPDEQFF. The CDR3 region has the DNA TGCGCCAGCAGCCTAGCGGGGGGGCCCGATGAGCAGTTCTTC. Complete variable domain (other parts from reference TRBV5-1 and TRBJ2-1): KAGVTQTPRYLIKTRGQQVTLSCSPISGHRSVSWYQQTPGQGLQFLFEYFSETQRNKGNFPGRFSGRQFSNSRSEMNVSTLELGDSALYLCASSLAGGPDEQFFGPGTRLTVL.

The chain is built from TRBV5-1 and TRBJ2-2; 7 nucleotides match TRBD1. V lost 3 bases, J lost 1 base, and 3 bases stayed unmatched. The germline V gene encodes CDR1 SGHRS and CDR2 YFSETQ. The CDR3 extends over 15 amino acids. The CDR3 reads CASSSTGVNTGELFF. Here the CDR3 DNA reads TGCGCCAGCAGCTCAACAGGGGTGAACACCGGGGAGCTGTTTTTT.

The V gene is TRBV29-1, the J gene TRBJ2-7, with unresolved D. This CDR3 contains 10 residues. Trimming shortened V by 3 bases and J by 6 bases, and 6 bases separated the two germline ends. Germline loops: CDR1 SQVTM, CDR2 ANQGSEA. DNA of the CDR3: TGCAGCGTTGACAATGGCGAGCAGTACTTC. Translated: CSVDNGEQYF.

The J gene is TRBJ2-7, the V gene TRBV29-1; the match to TRBD1 covers 8 bases. V lost 5 bases, J lost 7 bases, and 4 bases stayed unmatched. There are 11 residues in the CDR3. CDR1 is SQVTM, CDR2 ANQGSEA, per germline. The CDR3 region is CSVRTGKEQYF. The DNA of the CDR3 is TGCAGCGTTAGGACAGGGAAGGAGCAGTACTTC.

The J gene is TRBJ2-5, the V gene TRBV20-1, with D possibly TRBD2 on 5 matching bases. Trimming stripped 3 bases from V and 0 bases from J, with 11 bases between. This CDR3 comprises 14 residues. Germline V gene lookup returns CDR1 DFQATT and CDR2 SNEGSKA (reference sequence). The CDR3 bases are TGCAGTGCTAGGGCTAGCCGCCACCAAGAGACCCAGTACTTC. The encoded protein is CSARASRHQETQYF.

The table lists this clonotype with many counts. The rearrangement links TRBV7-6 to TRBJ2-7; D remains ambiguous. The germline V gene encodes CDR1 SGHVS and CDR2 FNYEAQ. Between the trimmed V and J ends, which lost 1 base and 2 bases, there was a span of 9 bases. This CDR3 is 14 amino acids long. The CDR3, as DNA: TGTGCCAGCAGCTTAGATGCCATCGCCTACGAGCAGTACTTC. Its protein is CASSLDAIAYEQYF.